This T cell receptor beta chain was identified in a study of T cells after posttransplantation cyclophosphamide. The protocol was immunoSEQ multiplex PCR, while the TCRdb copy is restricted to in-frame clones and leaves out a portion. The sample includes more than 30,000 clones, about nine tenths of them seen just once. The naive gate required viable CD3+CD4+ or CD3+CD8+ cells with CCR7+CD45RA+CD45RO-CD95-CD27+CD28+ phenotype. This related bone marrow graft donor gave peripheral blood on the day of marrow donation. In regard to this clone: Its antigen remains unknown.

Findings of the study overall: Donor CD8+ memory clones often dominated recipient blood repertoires at later times. TRB clonality was highly associated with recipient CMV seropositivity and reactivation. Blood and skin or GI T cell repertoires showed limited TRB overlap.

The TCR sequence derives from a woman aged 60-70 years in good health, CMV-negative, and a related stem cell transplant donor. The sample comprised naive CD4+ T cells sorted from PBMCs.

CDR3 nucleotide sequence: TGCGCCAGCAGCTTGGCCTTGGCGGGAGTTCTCGATGAGCAGTTCTTC. It is translated as CASSLALAGVLDEQFF. The chain recombines TRBV5-1 with TRBJ2-1, with TRBD2 matching over 7 bases. CDR3 length: 16 amino acids. V lost 0 bases, J lost 8 bases, and 11 bases stayed unmatched. Germline V gives CDR1 SGHRS, CDR2 YFSETQ. Full variable domain (outside the CDR3, taken from reference TRBV5-1 and TRBJ2-1): KAGVTQTPRYLIKTRGQQVTLSCSPISGHRSVSWYQQTPGQGLQFLFEYFSETQRNKGNFPGRFSGRQFSNSRSEMNVSTLELGDSALYLCASSLALAGVLDEQFFGPGTRLTVL.